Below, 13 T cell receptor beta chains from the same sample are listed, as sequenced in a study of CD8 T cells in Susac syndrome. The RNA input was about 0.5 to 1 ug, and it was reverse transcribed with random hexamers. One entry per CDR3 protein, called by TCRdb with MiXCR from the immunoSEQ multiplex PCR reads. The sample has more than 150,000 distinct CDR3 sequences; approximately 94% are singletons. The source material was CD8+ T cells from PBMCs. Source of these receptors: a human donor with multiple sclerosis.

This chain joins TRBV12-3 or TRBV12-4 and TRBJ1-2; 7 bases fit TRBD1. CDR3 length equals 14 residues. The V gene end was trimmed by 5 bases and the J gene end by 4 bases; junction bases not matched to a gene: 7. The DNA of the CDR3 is TGTGCCAGCAGTCCCAGTGCAGGGGGCTATGGCTACACCTTC. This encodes CASSPSAGGYGYTF.

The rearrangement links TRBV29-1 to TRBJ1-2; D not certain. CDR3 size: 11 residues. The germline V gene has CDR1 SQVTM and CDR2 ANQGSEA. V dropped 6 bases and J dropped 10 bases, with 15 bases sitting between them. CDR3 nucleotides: TGCAGCGTAGTGGGCAGGCAGTCCTACACCTTC. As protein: CSVVGRQSYTF.

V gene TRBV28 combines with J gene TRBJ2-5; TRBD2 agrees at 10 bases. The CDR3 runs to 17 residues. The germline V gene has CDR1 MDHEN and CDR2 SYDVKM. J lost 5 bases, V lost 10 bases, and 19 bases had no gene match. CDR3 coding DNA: TGTGCCACCCTGCCGGGACTAGCGTATTCTGTCAGTGAGACCCAGTACTTC. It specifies CATLPGLAYSVSETQYF.

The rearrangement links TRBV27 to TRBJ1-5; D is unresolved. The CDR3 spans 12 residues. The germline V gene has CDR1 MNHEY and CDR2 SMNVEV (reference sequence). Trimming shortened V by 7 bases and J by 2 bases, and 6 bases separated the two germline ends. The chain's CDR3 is CASKMGNQPQHF. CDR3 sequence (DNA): TGTGCCAGCAAGATGGGCAATCAGCCCCAGCATTTT.

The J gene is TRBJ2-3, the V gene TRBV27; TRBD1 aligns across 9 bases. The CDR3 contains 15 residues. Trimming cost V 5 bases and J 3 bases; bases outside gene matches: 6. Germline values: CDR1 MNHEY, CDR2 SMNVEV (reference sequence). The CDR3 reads CASSTRDRATDTQYF. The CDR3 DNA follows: TGTGCCAGCAGTACCCGGGACAGGGCAACAGATACGCAGTATTTT.

The CDR3 DNA sequence: TGTGCCACCAATACAGGGGGCGGTGAAAAACTGTTTTTT. Translating it yields CATNTGGGEKLFF. The rearrangement links TRBV15 to TRBJ1-4; 9 positions match TRBD1. The germline CDR1 and CDR2 sequences are LNHNV and YYDKDF (reference sequence). The length of the CDR3 is 13 residues. The V segment lost 7 bases and the J segment 7 bases; nucleotides outside the gene matches: 4. Looking up the rest from reference TRBV15 and TRBJ1-4 gives the full variable domain: DAMVIQNPRYQVTQFGKPVTLSCSQTLNHNVMYWYQQKSSQAPKLLFHYYDKDFNNEADTPDNFQSRRPNTSFCFLDIRSPGLGDTAMYLCATNTGGGEKLFFGSGTQLSVL.

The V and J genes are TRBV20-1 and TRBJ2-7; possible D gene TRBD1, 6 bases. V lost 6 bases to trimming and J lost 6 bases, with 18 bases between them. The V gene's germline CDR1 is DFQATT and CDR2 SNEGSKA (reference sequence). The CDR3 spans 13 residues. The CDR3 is CSAWARGLGEQYF. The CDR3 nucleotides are TGCAGTGCCTGGGCCAGGGGTTTGGGCGAGCAGTACTTC.

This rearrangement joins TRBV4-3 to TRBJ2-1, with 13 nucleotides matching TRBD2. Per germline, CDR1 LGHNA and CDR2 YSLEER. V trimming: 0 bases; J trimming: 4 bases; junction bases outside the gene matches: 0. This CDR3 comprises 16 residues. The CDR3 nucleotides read TGCGCCAGCAGCCAAGAGACTAGCGGGGGGTACAATGAGCAGTTCTTC. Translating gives CASSQETSGGYNEQFF.

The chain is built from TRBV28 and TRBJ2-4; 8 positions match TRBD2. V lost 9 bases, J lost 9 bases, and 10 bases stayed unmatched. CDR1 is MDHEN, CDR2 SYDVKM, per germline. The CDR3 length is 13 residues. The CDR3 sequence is CASSSPREGIQYF. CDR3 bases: TGTGCCAGTTCATCCCCTCGGGAGGGCATTCAGTACTTC.

CDR3 sequence: CASSARLAIYEQYF. CDR3 sequence (DNA): TGTGCCAGCAGTGCCCGACTAGCGATCTACGAGCAGTACTTC. This sequence joins TRBV27 and TRBJ2-7; 8 bases match TRBD2. The CDR3 is 14 residues long. J was trimmed by 3 bases and V by 5 bases; bases with no gene match: 6. Germline V gene sequence: CDR1 MNHEY, CDR2 SMNVEV (reference sequence).

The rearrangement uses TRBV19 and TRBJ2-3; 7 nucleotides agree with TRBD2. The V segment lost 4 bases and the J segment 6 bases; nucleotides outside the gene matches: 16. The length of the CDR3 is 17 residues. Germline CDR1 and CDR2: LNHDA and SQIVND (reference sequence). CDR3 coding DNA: TGTGCCAGTAGTACGCCCATCAGCGACAGCGGGGTCGATACGCAGTATTTT. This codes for CASSTPISDSGVDTQYF. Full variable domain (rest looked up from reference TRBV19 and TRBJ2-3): DGGITQSPKYLFRKEGQNVTLSCEQNLNHDAMYWYRQDPGQGLRLIYYSQIVNDFQKGDIAEGYSVSREKKESFPLTVTSAQKNPTAFYLCASSTPISDSGVDTQYFGPGTRLTVL.

CDR3 bases: TGTGCCAGCAGCGCAGGAGGGACAGCTAACTATGGCTACACCTTC. This gives the protein CASSAGGTANYGYTF. V gene TRBV9 combines with J gene TRBJ1-2; 7 bases fit TRBD1. The CDR3 has 15 amino acids. CDR1 and CDR2 (germline): SGDLS, YYNGEE. Trimming at V came to 3 bases and at J to 0 bases, leaving 5 bases not matched to a gene.

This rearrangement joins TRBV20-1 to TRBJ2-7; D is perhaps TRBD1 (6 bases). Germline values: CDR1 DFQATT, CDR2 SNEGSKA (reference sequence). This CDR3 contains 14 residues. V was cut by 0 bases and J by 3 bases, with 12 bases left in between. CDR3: CSARDPDRHYEQYF. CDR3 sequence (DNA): TGCAGTGCTAGAGATCCTGACAGGCACTACGAGCAGTACTTC.